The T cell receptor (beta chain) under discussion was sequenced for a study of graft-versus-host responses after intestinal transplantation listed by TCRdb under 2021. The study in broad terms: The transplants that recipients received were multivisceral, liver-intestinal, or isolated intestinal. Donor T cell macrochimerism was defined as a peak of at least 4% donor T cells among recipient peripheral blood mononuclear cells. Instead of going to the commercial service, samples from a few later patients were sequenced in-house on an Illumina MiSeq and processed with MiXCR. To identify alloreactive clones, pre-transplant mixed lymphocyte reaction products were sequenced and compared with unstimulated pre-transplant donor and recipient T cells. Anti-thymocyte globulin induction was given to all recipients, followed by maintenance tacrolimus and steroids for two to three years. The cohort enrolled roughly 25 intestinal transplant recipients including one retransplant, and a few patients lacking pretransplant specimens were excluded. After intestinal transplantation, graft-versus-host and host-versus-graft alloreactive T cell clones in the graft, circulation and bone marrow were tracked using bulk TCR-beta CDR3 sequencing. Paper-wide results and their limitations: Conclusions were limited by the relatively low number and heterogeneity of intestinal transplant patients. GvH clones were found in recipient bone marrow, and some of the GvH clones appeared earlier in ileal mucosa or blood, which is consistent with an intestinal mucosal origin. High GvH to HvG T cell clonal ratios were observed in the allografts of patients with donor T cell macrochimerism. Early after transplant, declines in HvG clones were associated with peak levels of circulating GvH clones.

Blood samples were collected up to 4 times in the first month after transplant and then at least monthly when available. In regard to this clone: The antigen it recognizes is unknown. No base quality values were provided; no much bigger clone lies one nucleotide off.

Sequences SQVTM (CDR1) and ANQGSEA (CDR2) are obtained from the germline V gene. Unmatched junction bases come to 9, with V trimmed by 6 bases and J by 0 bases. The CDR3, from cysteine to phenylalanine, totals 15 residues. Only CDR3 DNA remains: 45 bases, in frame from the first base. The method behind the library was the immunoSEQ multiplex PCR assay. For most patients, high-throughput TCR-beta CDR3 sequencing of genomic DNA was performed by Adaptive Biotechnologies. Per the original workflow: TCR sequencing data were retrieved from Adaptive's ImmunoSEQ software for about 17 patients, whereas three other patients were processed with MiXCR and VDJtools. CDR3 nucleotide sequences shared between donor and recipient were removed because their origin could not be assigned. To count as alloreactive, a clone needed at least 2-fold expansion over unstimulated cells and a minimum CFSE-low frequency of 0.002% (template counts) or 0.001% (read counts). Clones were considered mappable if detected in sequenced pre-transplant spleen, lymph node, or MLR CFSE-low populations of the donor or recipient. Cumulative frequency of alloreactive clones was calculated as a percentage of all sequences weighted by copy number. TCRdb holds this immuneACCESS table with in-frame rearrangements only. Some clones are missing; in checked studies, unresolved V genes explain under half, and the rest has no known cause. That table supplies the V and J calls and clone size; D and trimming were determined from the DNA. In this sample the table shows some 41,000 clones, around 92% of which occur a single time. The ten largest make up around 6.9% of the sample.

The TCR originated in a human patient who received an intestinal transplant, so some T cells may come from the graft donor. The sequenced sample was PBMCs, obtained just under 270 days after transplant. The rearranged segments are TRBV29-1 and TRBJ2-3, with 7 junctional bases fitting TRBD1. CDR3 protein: CSVRTGLASTDTQYF. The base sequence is TGCAGCGTCAGGACAGGTCTGGCTAGCACAGATACGCAGTATTTT.